This TCR beta chain emerged from a study of OX40 agonist ivuxolimab in advanced cancers. On the study more broadly: An anti-OX40 (CD134) antibody with agonistic activity, ivuxolimab, was administered to patients. Patients achieving partial responses numbered three: one hepatocellular carcinoma case and two cutaneous melanoma cases.

Assay used: immunoSEQ multiplex PCR; TCRdb lists only in-frame clones, some missing. The sample shows around 40,000 clones, 80% to 90% of them seen only once. Autoimmune disease history or systemic immunosuppression meant exclusion. The CDR3 sequence is 14 residues long. Germline lookup yields CDR1 LGHNA and CDR2 YSLEER. The V end lost 0 bases, the J end lost 3 bases, and 7 bases lay between the germline ends. This chain joins TRBV4-3 and TRBJ2-3; D ambiguous. Sequenced material: CD4+ or CD8+ T cells sorted from blood, taken in a trial of the OX40 agonist ivuxolimab. This clonotype was sampled from an adult with an advanced solid tumor such as melanoma, head and neck, liver or kidney cancer. The CDR3 region has the DNA TGCGCCAGCAGCCAAGATCTTCGGACAGATACGCAGTATTTT. This encodes CASSQDLRTDTQYF.